The 5 T cell receptor beta chains listed next were all sequenced from one sample in a study of tumor-infiltrating lymphocytes in primary liver carcinoma. Germline DNA was extracted alongside blood RNA, which was obtained from unsorted whole blood. Making TCR beta cDNA involved roughly 0.55 ug total RNA and a constant-region primer. ARM-PCR, slightly modified, supplied the TCR beta libraries through three nested multiplex PCR rounds. A C-beta reverse primer was combined with TRBV1-TRBV30 forward primers in the first two PCR rounds, and each round had 10 cycles. In TCRdb, the multiplex PCR reads were re-called with MiXCR into one record per CDR3 protein. The top ten hold 72% of the sample, which has around 170,000 distinct CDR3 sequences, less than 65% seen once. Specimen: peripheral blood. The source of these receptors is a man in his forties with primary liver carcinoma and hepatitis B virus infection.

This rearrangement joins TRBV7-9 to TRBJ1-5; no reliable D call. The germline V gene encodes CDR1 SEHNR and CDR2 FQNEAQ (reference sequence). The V gene lost 6 bases and the J gene lost 5 bases, with 8 bases spanning the gap. This CDR3 has 12 amino acids. CDR3 sequence reads: CASSIGDQPQHF. The CDR3 DNA reads TGTGCCAGCAGTATAGGAGATCAGCCCCAGCATTTT.

A remark on this clonotype: Compared with germline, one end of the junction differs, possibly owing to a read error. The genes are TRBV29-1 and TRBJ2-3; the D gene is possibly TRBD1 (6 bases). CDR1 SQVTM and CDR2 ANQGSEA come from the germline V gene. The CDR3 totals 14 residues. CDR3 bases: TGCAGCGTCCGACGGCAGGGGACGACAGATACACAGTATTTT. Protein sequence: CSVRRQGTTDTQYF.

This clonotype was found a few times. The chain uses TRBV7-9 and TRBJ1-1, with a tentative D call TRBD1 (6 bases). This CDR3 contains 14 residues. V lost 3 bases, J lost 1 base, and 9 bases lay in between. Germline values: CDR1 SEHNR, CDR2 FQNEAQ (reference sequence). The CDR3 here is CASSFGGGNTEAFF. In DNA, the CDR3 is TGTGCCAGCAGCTTCGGAGGGGGGAACACTGAAGCTTTCTTT. The full variable domain, rest sourced from reference TRBV7-9 and TRBJ1-1, is DTGVSQNPRHKITKRGQNVTFRCDPISEHNRLYWYRQTLGQGPEFLTYFQNEAQLEKSRLLSDRFSAERPKGSFSTLEIQRTEQGDSAMYLCASSFGGGNTEAFFGQGTRLTVV.

The genes are TRBV29-1 and TRBJ2-2; D remains unclear. The CDR3 has 15 residues. The germline V gene encodes CDR1 SQVTM and CDR2 ANQGSEA. Between the trimmed V and J ends, which lost 0 bases and 6 bases, there was a span of 14 bases. The CDR3 here is CSVEDSAVAPGELFF. The DNA of the CDR3 is TGCAGCGTTGAAGATTCCGCGGTAGCCCCCGGGGAGCTGTTTTTT.

The rearrangement uses TRBV30 and TRBJ2-1; D is possibly TRBD2 (6 bases). The V gene lost 8 bases and the J gene lost 2 bases, with 16 bases spanning the gap. The germline V gene has CDR1 GTSNPN and CDR2 SVGIG (reference sequence). CDR3 length: 14 amino acids. CDR3 in amino acids: CARTREFPYNEQFF. The DNA for the CDR3 is TGTGCCCGGACACGGGAGTTCCCCTACAATGAGCAGTTCTTC.